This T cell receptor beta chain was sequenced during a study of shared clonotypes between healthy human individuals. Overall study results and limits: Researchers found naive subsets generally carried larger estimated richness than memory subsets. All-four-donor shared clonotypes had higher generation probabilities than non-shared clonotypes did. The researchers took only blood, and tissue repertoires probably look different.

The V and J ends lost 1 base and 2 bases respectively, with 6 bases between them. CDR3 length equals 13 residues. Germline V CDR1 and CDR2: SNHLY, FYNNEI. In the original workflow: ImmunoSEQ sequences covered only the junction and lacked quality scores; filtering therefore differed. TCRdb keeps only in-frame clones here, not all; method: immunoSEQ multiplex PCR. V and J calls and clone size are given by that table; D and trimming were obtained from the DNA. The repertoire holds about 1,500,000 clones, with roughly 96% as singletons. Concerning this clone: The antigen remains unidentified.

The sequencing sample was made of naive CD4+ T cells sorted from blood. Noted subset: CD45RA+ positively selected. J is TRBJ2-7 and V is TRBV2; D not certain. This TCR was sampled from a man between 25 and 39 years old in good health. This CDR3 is CASSEVVAYEQYF. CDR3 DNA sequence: TGTGCCAGCAGTGAAGTGGTTGCCTACGAGCAGTACTTC.